The 25 T cell receptor beta chains below come from one sample, sequenced in a study of T-cell reconstitution after alpha-beta-depleted transplantation in children. The TCRbeta library incorporated unique molecular identifiers. TCRdb fed the PCR reads into MiXCR, producing one record per CDR3 protein. This sample has roughly 500,000 distinct CDR3 sequences, with 32% found just once. Material: PBMCs from the stem cell graft donor, obtained from the stem cell graft. These receptors all come from a human donor who donated a stem cell graft to a child with aplastic anemia.

The rearrangement uses TRBV27 and TRBJ2-7; 7 nucleotides agree with TRBD1. From germline, CDR1 is MNHEY and CDR2 SMNVEV (reference sequence). The CDR3 totals 15 residues. V trimming: 2 bases; J trimming: 0 bases; junction bases outside the gene matches: 4. CDR3 in amino acids: CASSLRGQSSYEQYF. The DNA for the CDR3 is TGTGCCAGCAGTTTAAGGGGACAGAGCTCCTACGAGCAGTACTTC.

This clonotype has more than one count but fewer than ten. The V and J genes are TRBV5-4 and TRBJ1-3; D gene uncertain. The CDR3 has 15 amino acids. V lost 1 base to trimming and J lost 0 bases, with 8 bases between them. The germline V gene encodes CDR1 SGHNT and CDR2 YYREEE (reference sequence). This CDR3 reads CASSLSGSSGNTIYF. CDR3 coding DNA: TGTGCCAGCAGCTTGAGCGGGAGCTCTGGAAACACCATATATTTT.

This clonotype showed up just a few times. This chain uses TRBV28 with TRBJ2-3; D remains ambiguous. The CDR3 loop spans 11 amino acids. V was cut by 7 bases and J by 11 bases, with 13 bases left in between. CDR1 is MDHEN, CDR2 SYDVKM, per germline. The CDR3 loop reads CASTGPRMQYF. The DNA of the CDR3 is TGTGCCAGCACCGGTCCGCGTATGCAGTATTTT.

The chain has TRBV28 and TRBJ2-7; D is ambiguous. Germline V gene data show CDR1 as MDHEN and CDR2 as SYDVKM. V lost 6 bases, J lost 4 bases, and 10 bases lay in between. This CDR3 comprises 12 residues. CDR3 in DNA: TGTGCCAGCAGAAGGGTAGATTACGAGCAGTACTTC. It specifies CASRRVDYEQYF.

The V and J genes are TRBV10-3 and TRBJ2-7; 7 positions agree with TRBD1. CDR3 length equals 13 residues. V lost 8 bases to trimming and J lost 6 bases; unmatched junction nucleotides: 10. Germline lookup yields CDR1 ENHRY and CDR2 SYGVKD. The CDR3 DNA reads as TGTGCCATCCGGGACAGCGCCGGGGCCGAGCAGTACGTC. This gives the protein CAIRDSAGAEQYV.

This clonotype was observed once. The chain links TRBV7-8 to TRBJ2-7, with D possibly matching TRBD1 (6 bases). The germline V gene encodes CDR1 SGHVS and CDR2 FQNEAQ. The CDR3 length is 13 residues. V lost 6 bases and J lost 7, with 16 bases in between. DNA of the CDR3: TGTGCCAGCAGTATCAGGGGTCGAGGGGAGCAGTACGTC. Translated, it gives CASSIRGRGEQYV.

The chain has TRBV28 and TRBJ2-7; perhaps D is TRBD1 or TRBD2 (6 bases each). Germline V gene sequence: CDR1 MDHEN, CDR2 SYDVKM. Trimming removed 6 bases at V and 2 bases at J, with 11 bases between. The CDR3 is made up of 13 amino acids. CDR3 residues: CASRRDTAYEQYF. The DNA for the CDR3 is TGTGCCAGCAGGCGGGACACAGCCTACGAGCAGTACTTC.

The CDR3 region has the DNA TGTGCCAGCAGCCTACACAGTACCTACGAGCAGTACTTC. Amino acids: CASSLHSTYEQYF. The V call is TRBV7-2, the J call TRBJ2-7; D remains unclear. CDR1 is SGHTA, CDR2 FQGNSA, per germline. The CDR3 runs 13 residues. Trimming pared 5 bases from V and 2 bases from J, leaving 10 bases between. The variable domain in full, completed from reference TRBV7-2 and TRBJ2-7, reads GAGVSQSPSNKVTEKGKDVELRCDPISGHTALYWYRQSLGQGLEFLIYFQGNSAPDKSGLPSDRFSAERTGGSVSTLTIQRTQQEDSAVYLCASSLHSTYEQYFGPGTRLTVT.

This clonotype was counted a few times. The J gene is TRBJ2-7, the V gene TRBV10-3; perhaps D is TRBD1 or TRBD2 (7 bases each). V was clipped by 6 bases and J by 2 bases, with 17 bases between them. The CDR3 contains 15 residues. The V gene's germline CDR1 is ENHRY and CDR2 SYGVKD. The CDR3 region is CAIRISGTEAYEQYF. CDR3 DNA: TGTGCCATCAGGATCAGCGGGACAGAAGCCTACGAGCAGTACTTC.

CDR3 amino acids: CSAGPGETEAFF. The CDR3 region has the DNA TGCAGTGCTGGTCCGGGAGAAACTGAAGCTTTCTTT. This chain uses TRBV20-1 with TRBJ1-1; D gene ambiguous. Germline loops: CDR1 DFQATT, CDR2 SNEGSKA (reference sequence). V gave up 5 bases and J gave up 5 bases, with 12 bases separating them. The length of the CDR3 is 12 residues.

The gene calls are TRBV6-2 or TRBV6-3 and TRBJ2-1, with 14 bases fitting TRBD2. CDR3 length: 20 residues. The germline V gene encodes CDR1 MNHEY and CDR2 SVGEGT. J lost 0 bases, V lost 2 bases, and 9 bases had no gene match. CDR3 bases: TGTGCCAGCAGTTACGGGATCGGACTAGCGGGAGGCAGCTCCTACAATGAGCAGTTCTTC. It is translated as CASSYGIGLAGGSSYNEQFF.

This clonotype has more than one count but fewer than ten. This chain links TRBV3-1 with TRBJ2-1, with 10 bases fitting TRBD1. The V and J ends lost 6 bases and 10 bases, in that order; junction bases with no gene match: 15. Germline V gives CDR1 LGHDT, CDR2 YNNKEL (reference sequence). The CDR3 sequence is 16 residues long. The CDR3 region has the DNA TGTGCCAGCAGTCGTTTCCGGGACAGGGGTCACGGAGAGCAGTTCTTC. Protein sequence: CASSRFRDRGHGEQFF.

This chain joins TRBV29-1 and TRBJ2-7, with D unclear. CDR1 is SQVTM, CDR2 ANQGSEA, per germline. Trimming took off 6 bases at V and 1 base at J, with 7 bases between the two ends. The CDR3 is made up of 11 amino acids. CDR3 sequence (DNA): TGCAGCGTGGCAGGTTCCTACGAGCAGTACGTC. It encodes CSVAGSYEQYV.

This rearrangement joins TRBV6-1 to TRBJ1-2; 9 nucleotides agree with TRBD1. The CDR3 totals 13 residues. Trimming took 6 bases from V and 4 from J; bases not matched to a gene: 3. Germline lookup yields CDR1 MNHNS and CDR2 SASEGT. CDR3 DNA: TGTGCCAGCAGGACAGGGGGGGCCTATGGCTACACCTTC. The encoded protein is CASRTGGAYGYTF.

The chain combines TRBV7-9 with TRBJ1-2; 8 nucleotides line up with TRBD1. CDR1 and CDR2 (germline): SEHNR, FQNEAQ (reference sequence). The CDR3 spans 13 residues. Unmatched junction bases numbered 12, after V lost 8 bases and J lost 10 bases. The CDR3 DNA is TGTGCCAGCTTTACCCCGGACAGGGCTTCCTACACCTTC. This translates into CASFTPDRASYTF. Looking up the rest from reference TRBV7-9 and TRBJ1-2 gives the full variable domain: DTGVSQNPRHKITKRGQNVTFRCDPISEHNRLYWYRQTLGQGPEFLTYFQNEAQLEKSRLLSDRFSAERPKGSFSTLEIQRTEQGDSAMYLCASFTPDRASYTFGSGTRLTVV.

This clonotype has just a few counts. The rearrangement uses TRBV29-1 and TRBJ2-5, with D uncertain. The CDR3 covers 12 residues. Germline V gives CDR1 SQVTM, CDR2 ANQGSEA. V lost 6 bases, J lost 3 bases, and 11 bases lay in between. CDR3 sequence (DNA): TGCAGCGTACGGCACACAAAAGAGACCCAGTACTTC. As protein: CSVRHTKETQYF.

This chain uses TRBV20-1 with TRBJ2-7, with D hard to call. Germline V gene lookup returns CDR1 DFQATT and CDR2 SNEGSKA (reference sequence). The V gene lost 1 base and the J gene lost 0 bases, with 4 bases spanning the gap. This CDR3 comprises 12 residues. DNA for the CDR3: TGCAGTGCTAGAGGCAGCTCCTACGAGCAGTACGTC. It yields the protein CSARGSSYEQYV.

The J gene is TRBJ1-1, the V gene TRBV12-3 or TRBV12-4; D might be TRBD1 (5 bases). The CDR3 consists of 14 residues. V was pared by 3 bases and J by 2 bases, with 10 bases between. CDR3: CASSFRTPNTEAFF. DNA for the CDR3: TGTGCCAGCAGTTTCCGGACACCTAACACTGAAGCTTTCTTT.

This clonotype was observed a few times. V usage is TRBV24-1 and J usage is TRBJ1-1, with unresolved D. Trimming took 7 bases from V and 1 from J, leaving 12 bases between them. The CDR3 has 14 amino acids. From germline, CDR1 is KGHDR and CDR2 SFDVKD. This CDR3 is CATRGNGRNTEAFF. Written as DNA, the CDR3 is TGTGCCACCAGGGGGAATGGAAGGAACACTGAAGCTTTCTTT.

The chain is built from TRBV20-1 and TRBJ2-1, with D perhaps being TRBD1 or TRBD2 (6 bases each). From germline, CDR1 is DFQATT and CDR2 SNEGSKA (reference sequence). The CDR3 extends over 16 amino acids. Deletions cut 0 bases from V and 6 bases from J, with 18 bases between. In DNA form, the CDR3 reads TGCAGTGCTAGAGAGGGGCTGGGGGCGCGGGGCAATGAGCAGTTCTTC. This gives the protein CSAREGLGARGNEQFF.

The CDR3 is CASSFRTSGSSYNEQFF. CDR3 nucleotide sequence: TGTGCCAGCAGCTTTCGGACTAGCGGGAGCTCCTACAATGAGCAGTTCTTC. V usage is TRBV13 and J usage is TRBJ2-1, with 13 bases identical to TRBD2. The J segment lost 0 bases and the V segment lost 3 bases, leaving 2 bases of the junction unmatched. The CDR3 runs to 17 residues. Germline V gene data show CDR1 as PRHDT and CDR2 as FYEKMQ (reference sequence).

This clonotype was picked up one time. Germline and junction disagree at one end, which may indicate a read error. The chain combines TRBV10-1 with TRBJ2-5; D not resolved. CDR1 and CDR2 from the germline V gene are WNHNN and SYGVQD (reference sequence). The CDR3 is 15 residues long. CDR3 protein: CAISEGRNLRETQYF. CDR3 in DNA: TGCGCCATCAGTGAAGGACGGAACCTTCGGGAGACCCAGTACTTC.

The sample holds a few counts of this clonotype. The chain couples TRBV6-5 to TRBJ2-3; D is perhaps TRBD1 (6 bases). V was trimmed by 1 base and J by 6 bases, leaving 23 bases between them. The CDR3 covers 18 residues. Germline CDR1 MNHEY, CDR2 SVGAGI. CDR3 nucleotide sequence: TGTGCCAGCAGTTACTTGAGGTCGACAGGACGAGGGTCGGATACGCAGTATTTT. Translating it yields CASSYLRSTGRGSDTQYF.

The CDR3 loop reads CASSLLLSDEAFF. CDR3 nucleotides: TGTGCCAGCAGCTTACTTCTCTCAGATGAAGCTTTCTTT. The V gene is TRBV11-2, the J gene TRBJ1-1; the D is unclear. CDR1 and CDR2 (germline): SGHAT, FQNNGV. V was pared by 2 bases and J by 7 bases, with 11 bases between. There are 13 residues in the CDR3.

This chain joins TRBV7-2 and TRBJ2-3, with 15 bases identical to TRBD2. Germline values: CDR1 SGHTA, CDR2 FQGNSA. The CDR3 contains 17 residues. Losses at the gene ends were 0 bases for V and 7 bases for J; bases not matched to a gene: 5. This CDR3 is CASSLAGTSGRPYTQYF. The CDR3 nucleotides are TGTGCCAGCAGCTTAGCCGGGACTAGCGGGAGGCCTTATACGCAGTATTTT.